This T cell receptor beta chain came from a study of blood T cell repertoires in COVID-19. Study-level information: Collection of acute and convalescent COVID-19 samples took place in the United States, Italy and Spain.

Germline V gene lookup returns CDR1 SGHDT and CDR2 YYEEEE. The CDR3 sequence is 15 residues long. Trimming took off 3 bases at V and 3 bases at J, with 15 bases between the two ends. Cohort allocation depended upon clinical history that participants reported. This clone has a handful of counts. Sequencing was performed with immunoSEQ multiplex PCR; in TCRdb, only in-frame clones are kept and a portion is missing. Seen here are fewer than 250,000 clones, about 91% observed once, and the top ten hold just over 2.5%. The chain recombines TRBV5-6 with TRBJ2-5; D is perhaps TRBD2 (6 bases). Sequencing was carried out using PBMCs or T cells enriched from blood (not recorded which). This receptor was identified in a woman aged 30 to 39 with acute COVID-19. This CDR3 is CASSSPAGTEETQYF. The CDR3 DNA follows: TGTGCCAGCAGCTCCCCAGCGGGCACCGAAGAGACCCAGTACTTC.